The 24 T cell receptor beta chains listed next were all sequenced from one sample in a study of PD-1 blockade in mismatch repair-deficient tumors. The method was immunoSEQ multiplex PCR; TCRdb's version includes in-frame clones alone and lacks a portion of them. The repertoire consists of 30,000 to 40,000 clones, with about 85% occurring once and the leading ten covering under 5%. Material: peripheral blood, obtained about 80 weeks after starting pembrolizumab. These receptors were collected from an adult with mismatch repair-deficient cancer.

The chain links TRBV7-2 to TRBJ2-6; D is undetermined. The V end lost 5 bases, the J end lost 1 base, and 6 bases lay between the germline ends. This CDR3 comprises 14 residues. The germline V gene has CDR1 SGHTA and CDR2 FQGNSA. DNA of the CDR3: TGTGCCAGCAGCCGGCCTTCTGGGGCCAACGTCCTGACTTTC. It codes for CASSRPSGANVLTF.

This clone has a handful of counts. The gene calls are TRBV9 and TRBJ1-2; D not resolved. The CDR3 covers 12 residues. Germline CDR1 reads SGDLS; CDR2 reads YYNGEE. V dropped 3 bases and J dropped 8 bases, with 11 bases sitting between them. The CDR3 loop is CASSAMRPGYTF. DNA of the CDR3: TGTGCCAGCAGCGCCATGCGACCCGGCTACACCTTC.

The V and J genes are TRBV7-9 and TRBJ1-1; 8 nucleotides match TRBD1. The germline gives CDR1 SEHNR, CDR2 FQNEAQ (reference sequence). The CDR3 is made up of 18 amino acids. Trimming at V came to 6 bases and at J to 1 base, leaving 16 bases not matched to a gene. Here the CDR3 reads CASRMKLVQGAPNTEAFF. DNA for the CDR3: TGTGCCAGCAGAATGAAGTTGGTGCAGGGGGCCCCGAACACTGAAGCTTTCTTT.

This chain connects TRBV19 to TRBJ2-7, with TRBD2 matching over 7 bases. J was trimmed by 1 base and V by 10 bases; bases with no gene match: 10. The germline CDR1 and CDR2 sequences are LNHDA and SQIVND (reference sequence). The CDR3 has 14 amino acids. CDR3 nucleotide sequence: TGTGCCACCACACTTACAGCGGGGTCCTACGAGCAGTACTTC. Amino acid sequence: CATTLTAGSYEQYF.

V and J are TRBV2 and TRBJ2-1, with TRBD2 as a possible D gene (6 bases). CDR1 is SNHLY, CDR2 FYNNEI, per germline. Trimming stripped 4 bases from V and 2 bases from J, with 15 bases between. The length of the CDR3 is 16 residues. CDR3 in DNA: TGTGCCAGCAGTGTCGGGGGTATAGTGACCTACAATGAGCAGTTCTTC. Translation: CASSVGGIVTYNEQFF.

The gene calls are TRBV19 and TRBJ1-5; D is ambiguous. CDR1 LNHDA and CDR2 SQIVND come from the germline V gene (reference sequence). The CDR3 is 17 residues long. V lost 3 bases and J 0 bases, leaving 15 bases between the germline ends. The CDR3 region is CASSITSGKYSNQPQHF. Written as DNA, the CDR3 is TGTGCCAGTAGTATTACTAGTGGGAAGTATAGCAATCAGCCCCAGCATTTT.

V is TRBV19 and J is TRBJ2-1; 9 bases map to TRBD2. The germline V gene encodes CDR1 LNHDA and CDR2 SQIVND (reference sequence). Losses at the gene ends were 1 base for V and 4 bases for J; bases not matched to a gene: 8. The CDR3 consists of 17 residues. In nucleotides, the CDR3 is TGTGCCAGTAGTATAGGCCCCTCCAGCGGGGGGTACAATGAGCAGTTCTTC. Translation: CASSIGPSSGGYNEQFF.

The chain combines TRBV11-3 with TRBJ2-1, with D tentatively TRBD1 (6 bases). The CDR3 has 12 residues. The V gene lost 5 bases and the J gene lost 9 bases, with 11 bases spanning the gap. Germline V CDR1 and CDR2: SGHNT, YENEEA. The CDR3 DNA reads TGTGCCAGCAGCACCGGGACACTTGAGCAGTTCTTC. Translated, it gives CASSTGTLEQFF.

The chain carries TRBV7-8 and TRBJ2-2; D is undetermined. Trimming pared 0 bases from V and 8 bases from J, leaving 10 bases between. The germline V gene encodes CDR1 SGHVS and CDR2 FQNEAQ. The length of the CDR3 is 14 residues. CDR3 nucleotides: TGTGCCAGCAGCTTAGCCATCGAGCCAGGGGAGCTGTTTTTT. It codes for CASSLAIEPGELFF.

The V gene is TRBV4-1, the J gene TRBJ2-5; 7 bases line up with TRBD2. The CDR3 runs 14 residues. The germline V gene encodes CDR1 MGHRA and CDR2 YSYEKL. With 2 bases clipped from V and 3 bases from J, the junction kept 3 bases outside the gene matches. The CDR3 sequence: CASSQPGLKETQYF. Written as DNA, the CDR3 is TGCGCCAGCAGCCAACCGGGACTAAAAGAGACCCAGTACTTC.

The chain has TRBV7-9 and TRBJ2-1; TRBD2 aligns across 12 bases. The junction had 4 bases not matched to a gene; V was cut back by 2 bases and J by 8 bases. Germline CDR1 reads SEHNR; CDR2 reads FQNEAQ (reference sequence). The CDR3 has 15 residues. The CDR3 sequence is CASSLQLAGGDEQFF. The CDR3 DNA reads TGTGCCAGCAGCTTACAGCTAGCGGGAGGGGATGAGCAGTTCTTC.

The chain has TRBV9 and TRBJ2-3; D unresolved. CDR3 size: 11 residues. V shed 0 bases and J shed 6 bases, with 2 bases lying between them. The germline CDR1 and CDR2 sequences are SGDLS and YYNGEE. CDR3 bases: TGTGCCAGCAGCGTAGATGATACGCAGTATTTT. Translated, it gives CASSVDDTQYF.

This chain links TRBV7-9 with TRBJ1-5; D might be TRBD1 (6 bases). V was clipped by 5 bases and J by 7 bases, with 15 bases between them. The germline CDR1 and CDR2 sequences are SEHNR and FQNEAQ (reference sequence). This CDR3 comprises 14 residues. DNA of the CDR3: TGTGCCAGCAGCGAGGGGGGGTTGGGCCAGCCCCAGCATTTT. This codes for CASSEGGLGQPQHF.

This chain connects TRBV27 to TRBJ2-6; D is possibly TRBD1 (6 bases). Looked up from germline, CDR1 is MNHEY and CDR2 is SMNVEV (reference sequence). V was cut by 3 bases and J by 5 bases, with 8 bases left in between. The CDR3 contains 14 residues. CDR3 loop: CASSFQGRANVLTF. Written as DNA, the CDR3 is TGTGCCAGCAGTTTCCAGGGGAGGGCCAACGTCCTGACTTTC.

The chain uses TRBV12-5 and TRBJ2-5; weak D call: TRBD1 (5 bases). V was cut by 5 bases and J by 4 bases, with 14 bases left in between. Germline assignment: CDR1 LGHNT and CDR2 FRNRAP. The CDR3 runs to 14 residues. The CDR3 sequence: CASGGPPQGETQYF. DNA of the CDR3: TGTGCTAGTGGTGGCCCCCCGCAGGGAGAGACCCAGTACTTC.

V is TRBV5-4 and J is TRBJ2-3; TRBD2 agrees at 10 bases. The germline gives CDR1 SGHNT, CDR2 YYREEE (reference sequence). Losses at the gene ends were 2 bases for V and 0 bases for J; bases not matched to a gene: 3. This CDR3 has 16 amino acids. CDR3 residues: CASSLGLAVSTDTQYF. The CDR3 region has the DNA TGTGCCAGCAGCTTAGGACTAGCGGTTAGCACAGATACGCAGTATTTT.

The genes are TRBV18 and TRBJ1-1; no clear D. Germline V gene sequence: CDR1 KGHSH, CDR2 LQKENI. Trimming cost V 2 bases and J 3 bases, with 13 bases left between them. The CDR3 covers 15 residues. The CDR3 loop is CASSPGREAYTEAFF. Written as DNA, the CDR3 is TGTGCCAGCTCACCAGGGAGGGAAGCTTACACTGAAGCTTTCTTT.

This clone appeared a few times. This rearrangement joins TRBV19 to TRBJ2-2; 8 bases match TRBD1. Germline CDR1 and CDR2: LNHDA and SQIVND (reference sequence). The CDR3 has 15 amino acids. V shed 6 bases, J shed 3 bases, and the junction held 6 bases outside the gene matches. For the CDR3, the DNA is TGTGCCAGTAGGACCGGGACAGGTCACACCGGGGAGCTGTTTTTT. Translating it yields CASRTGTGHTGELFF.

The V call is TRBV13, the J call TRBJ2-3; no clear D gene. CDR3 length: 16 residues. Looked up from germline, CDR1 is PRHDT and CDR2 is FYEKMQ (reference sequence). Trimming pared 3 bases from V and 4 bases from J, leaving 17 bases between. CDR3 loop: CASSFPGPSNSDTQYF. DNA for the CDR3: TGTGCCAGCAGCTTTCCGGGCCCTTCGAACTCAGATACGCAGTATTTT.

This chain joins TRBV7-2 and TRBJ2-5; 13 positions match TRBD2. Unmatched junction bases numbered 7, after V lost 4 bases and J lost 5 bases. The CDR3 is 16 residues long. The V gene's germline CDR1 is SGHTA and CDR2 FQGNSA. CDR3 coding DNA: TGTGCCAGCAGCTCGGGGACTAGCGGGGCCGGCGAGACCCAGTACTTC. Amino acids: CASSSGTSGAGETQYF.

This chain links TRBV7-6 with TRBJ2-1, with a possible D match to TRBD1 (6 bases). The CDR3 contains 15 residues. In germline, CDR1 is SGHVS, CDR2 FNYEAQ. Trimming stripped 5 bases from V and 6 bases from J, with 17 bases between. The CDR3 loop reads CASSQTGTLGNEQFF. The CDR3 DNA sequence: TGTGCCAGCAGCCAGACAGGTACTTTGGGCAATGAGCAGTTCTTC. The full variable domain, its missing parts supplied by reference TRBV7-6 and TRBJ2-1, is GAGVSQSPRYKVTKRGQDVALRCDPISGHVSLYWYRQALGQGPEFLTYFNYEAQQDKSGLPNDRFSAERPEGSISTLTIQRTEQRDSAMYRCASSQTGTLGNEQFFGPGTRLTVL.

V is TRBV2 and J is TRBJ2-7; the D gene is possibly TRBD1 (6 bases). The CDR3 is 12 amino acids. V gave up 6 bases and J gave up 3 bases, with 9 bases separating them. Germline CDR1 SNHLY, CDR2 FYNNEI. CDR3 nucleotide sequence: TGTGCCAGCAGGAACAGGGACTACGAGCAGTACTTC. It codes for CASRNRDYEQYF. Together with reference TRBV2 and TRBJ2-7, the CDR3 gives the full variable domain: EPEVTQTPSHQVTQMGQEVILRCVPISNHLYFYWYRQILGQKVEFLVSFYNNEISEKSEIFDDQFSVERPDGSNFTLKIRSTKLEDSAMYFCASRNRDYEQYFGPGTRLTVT.

This chain links TRBV5-1 with TRBJ2-1; TRBD1 aligns across 7 bases. Germline V CDR1 and CDR2: SGHRS, YFSETQ. CDR3 length: 16 amino acids. Trimming took 4 bases from V and 5 from J; bases not matched to a gene: 12. The DNA of the CDR3 is TGCGCCAGCAGCCCCCGGACAGGCGGAGTCAACAATGAGCAGTTCTTC. Translated: CASSPRTGGVNNEQFF. Together with reference TRBV5-1 and TRBJ2-1, the CDR3 gives the full variable domain: KAGVTQTPRYLIKTRGQQVTLSCSPISGHRSVSWYQQTPGQGLQFLFEYFSETQRNKGNFPGRFSGRQFSNSRSEMNVSTLELGDSALYLCASSPRTGGVNNEQFFGPGTRLTVL.

The chain carries TRBV11-2 and TRBJ2-7; 8 nucleotides match TRBD2. Trimming took 2 bases from V and 2 from J; bases not matched to a gene: 5. This CDR3 region has 15 residues. The germline V gene has CDR1 SGHAT and CDR2 FQNNGV. The CDR3 sequence is CASSLLREGTYEQYF. The CDR3 coding sequence is TGTGCCAGCAGCTTATTACGGGAGGGCACCTACGAGCAGTACTTC.